The 29 T cell receptor beta chains presented below share a single source sample, sequenced in a study of T cell responses to AZD1222 COVID-19 vaccine. Measured with immunoSEQ multiplex PCR; TCRdb has only the in-frame clones, and not every one. Of 150,000 to 200,000 clones in the sample, approximately 90% were seen once. Sequenced material: peripheral blood, taken on day 0 of AZD1222 vaccination. The receptors were gathered from an adult in good health.

This chain uses TRBV7-6 with TRBJ2-7; 8 bases align to TRBD2. This CDR3 is built from 16 residues. J gave up 3 bases and V 0 bases, and 7 bases lay outside the gene matches. The germline CDR1 and CDR2 sequences are SGHVS and FNYEAQ. The CDR3, as DNA: TGTGCCAGCAGCTTAGCCGGGAGGGCTACGGGCTACGAGCAGTACTTC. It specifies CASSLAGRATGYEQYF. Using reference TRBV7-6 and TRBJ2-7 for the parts outside the CDR3, the full variable domain is GAGVSQSPRYKVTKRGQDVALRCDPISGHVSLYWYRQALGQGPEFLTYFNYEAQQDKSGLPNDRFSAERPEGSISTLTIQRTEQRDSAMYRCASSLAGRATGYEQYFGPGTRLTVT.

The V call is TRBV4-1, the J call TRBJ2-3; the match to TRBD2 covers 7 bases. The trim removed 0 bases at V and 2 bases at J, leaving 8 bases unmatched. Germline CDR1 and CDR2: MGHRA and YSYEKL. This CDR3 is 17 amino acids long. CDR3 DNA: TGCGCCAGCAGCCAAGATACGGCTAGCGGACTCACAGATACGCAGTATTTT. Amino acids: CASSQDTASGLTDTQYF.

This clone was counted once. The chain has TRBV5-1 and TRBJ1-3; 8 bases line up with TRBD1. This CDR3 contains 13 residues. Germline assignment: CDR1 SGHRS and CDR2 YFSETQ. With V trimmed by 4 bases and J by 6 bases, 3 bases remained unmatched. The CDR3 nucleotides read TGCGCCAGCAGCCCGGACAGGGTAAACACCATATATTTT. This codes for CASSPDRVNTIYF.

CDR3 sequence: CASSSDRAGSPLHF. The CDR3 nucleotides are TGTGCCAGCAGCTCGGACAGGGCAGGCTCACCCCTCCACTTT. The rearrangement uses TRBV27 and TRBJ1-6; 8 positions agree with TRBD1. The CDR3 contains 14 residues. Trimming at V came to 6 bases and at J to 10 bases, leaving 8 bases not matched to a gene. In germline, CDR1 is MNHEY, CDR2 SMNVEV (reference sequence).

V is TRBV7-6 and J is TRBJ1-1; D not resolved. This CDR3 is built from 11 residues. Deletions cut 1 base from V and 4 bases from J, with 1 base between. The germline gives CDR1 SGHVS, CDR2 FNYEAQ. CDR3 sequence reads: CASSLGTEAFF. DNA of the CDR3: TGTGCCAGCAGCTTAGGCACTGAAGCTTTCTTT.

This chain joins TRBV14 and TRBJ1-6; maybe TRBD1 (6 bases). V was clipped by 4 bases and J by 9 bases, with 13 bases between them. From germline, CDR1 is SGHDN and CDR2 FVKESK. The CDR3 length is 14 residues. The CDR3 nucleotides are TGTGCCAGCAGCCCATCGACAGGCTTTTCACCCCTCCACTTT. It is translated as CASSPSTGFSPLHF.

This chain connects TRBV12-3 or TRBV12-4 to TRBJ1-1, with D possibly matching TRBD1 (5 bases). This CDR3 is built from 11 residues. Trimming stripped 3 bases from V and 10 bases from J, with 9 bases between. The CDR3 bases are TGTGCCAGCAGTTTTTGGGGGGGAGCTTTCTTT. Translated: CASSFWGGAFF.

V gene TRBV4-1 combines with J gene TRBJ2-6; D uncertain. The CDR3 is made up of 15 amino acids. Per the germline V gene, CDR1 is MGHRA and CDR2 is YSYEKL. V was shortened by 1 base and J by 3 bases, with 7 bases between the two germline ends. CDR3 amino acids: CASSQAGVGANVLTF. DNA of the CDR3: TGCGCCAGCAGCCAAGCTGGGGTTGGGGCCAACGTCCTGACTTTC.

This chain connects TRBV27 to TRBJ2-7; no reliable D call. V lost 4 bases to trimming and J lost 5 bases, with 6 bases between them. Germline V gives CDR1 MNHEY, CDR2 SMNVEV (reference sequence). The CDR3 has 11 residues. CDR3: CASSSPHEQYF. In DNA form, the CDR3 reads TGTGCCAGCAGTTCCCCCCACGAGCAGTACTTC.

V gene TRBV18 combines with J gene TRBJ2-2; D is ambiguous. Germline CDR1 is KGHSH and CDR2 is LQKENI. The CDR3 extends over 17 amino acids. Trimming took 5 bases from V and 2 from J, leaving 18 bases between them. CDR3 DNA sequence: TGTGCCAGCTCAAGCCTCCCGACTGTAGTTAACACCGGGGAGCTGTTTTTT. Amino acid sequence: CASSSLPTVVNTGELFF.

The chain joins TRBV6-5 to TRBJ2-7; 8 bases agree with TRBD2. The germline gives CDR1 MNHEY, CDR2 SVGAGI. There are 13 residues in the CDR3. V lost 8 bases and J lost 5; bases outside the gene matches: 8. The CDR3 DNA reads TGTGCCAGCTCTACCAGGCGGGGGGACGAGCAGTACTTC. Its protein product is CASSTRRGDEQYF.

The chain links TRBV10-3 to TRBJ2-3; 12 nucleotides line up with TRBD2. With 8 bases clipped from V and 6 bases from J, the junction kept 15 bases outside the gene matches. The CDR3 runs 17 residues. The germline CDR1 and CDR2 sequences are ENHRY and SYGVKD. In nucleotides, the CDR3 is TGTGCCATCTTCTCCGGCGCGACTAGCGGGGGCGGGGATACGCAGTATTTT. It codes for CAIFSGATSGGGDTQYF.

This chain links TRBV19 with TRBJ1-2; unclear D gene. Germline V gene sequence: CDR1 LNHDA, CDR2 SQIVND (reference sequence). The CDR3 loop spans 12 amino acids. The V end was cut by 7 bases, the J end by 2 bases, with 8 bases between. CDR3 region: CASNPGNYGYTF. The DNA of the CDR3 is TGTGCCAGTAACCCGGGGAACTATGGCTACACCTTC.

The chain links TRBV5-4 to TRBJ2-1; D not resolved. The length of the CDR3 is 16 residues. V lost 0 bases, J lost 0 bases, and 10 bases lay in between. Germline V gene data show CDR1 as SGHNT and CDR2 as YYREEE (reference sequence). CDR3 sequence reads: CASSLGWVGSYNEQFF. For the CDR3, the DNA is TGTGCCAGCAGCTTGGGATGGGTCGGCTCCTACAATGAGCAGTTCTTC.

The rearrangement uses TRBV5-8 and TRBJ2-5, with 7 bases matching TRBD2. V lost 5 bases to trimming and J lost 4 bases; unmatched junction nucleotides: 8. Germline values: CDR1 SGHTS, CDR2 YDEGEE. This CDR3 has 14 residues. The CDR3 protein is CASRPRAGRETQYF. The CDR3 bases are TGTGCCAGCAGACCCCGAGCGGGGAGAGAGACCCAGTACTTC.

The chain uses TRBV20-1 and TRBJ2-7; no clear D. The germline V gene has CDR1 DFQATT and CDR2 SNEGSKA (reference sequence). V was cut by 1 base and J by 4 bases, with 5 bases left in between. The CDR3 is made up of 11 amino acids. Here the CDR3 reads CSARGNYEQYF. DNA of the CDR3: TGCAGTGCTAGAGGGAATTACGAGCAGTACTTC.

The chain couples TRBV6-5 to TRBJ1-6; D gene unclear. Germline V gene data show CDR1 as MNHEY and CDR2 as SVGAGI. V lost 0 bases to trimming and J lost 7 bases, with 13 bases between them. This CDR3 has 16 residues. The CDR3 protein is CASSYSKRVGNSPLHF. The CDR3 DNA reads TGTGCCAGCAGTTACTCCAAGAGGGTGGGGAATTCACCCCTCCACTTT.

V usage is TRBV19 and J usage is TRBJ2-1; D remains unclear. Germline CDR1 reads LNHDA; CDR2 reads SQIVND (reference sequence). V lost 3 bases, J lost 7 bases, and 16 bases lay in between. CDR3 length equals 15 residues. The CDR3 sequence: CASSISRPARNEQFF. DNA for the CDR3: TGTGCCAGTAGTATCAGCAGACCAGCTCGGAATGAGCAGTTCTTC.

The gene calls are TRBV7-8 and TRBJ1-1; 8 bases map to TRBD1. The germline V gene encodes CDR1 SGHVS and CDR2 FQNEAQ. There are 14 residues in the CDR3. V lost 5 bases and J lost 6; bases outside the gene matches: 8. In DNA, the CDR3 is TGTGCCAGCAGCGTGCAGGGGGCGCGAGCTGAAGCTTTCTTT. This gives the protein CASSVQGARAEAFF.

In its sample, this clone was seen once. The chain links TRBV12-3 or TRBV12-4 to TRBJ1-2; unclear D gene. V was shortened by 5 bases and J by 8 bases, with 12 bases between the two germline ends. The CDR3 is 12 amino acids. DNA for the CDR3: TGTGCCAGCAGTCGACGGCAGCGGGGCTACACCTTC. Its translation: CASSRRQRGYTF.

V gene TRBV18 combines with J gene TRBJ1-3, with D possibly being TRBD1 (5 bases). V was pared by 2 bases and J by 0 bases, with 17 bases between. The CDR3 is 18 amino acids. Germline CDR1 KGHSH, CDR2 LQKENI. The CDR3 region is CASSPFQTQAYSGNTIYF. CDR3 nucleotides: TGTGCCAGCTCACCATTTCAGACACAGGCCTACTCTGGAAACACCATATATTTT.

To note about this clone: Other nucleotide sequences in the sample specify the same CDR3. The rearrangement joins TRBV5-4 to TRBJ2-5, with TRBD1 matching 8 bases. Germline CDR1 reads SGHNT; CDR2 reads YYREEE (reference sequence). This CDR3 contains 12 residues. Germline trimming cut 3 bases from V and 5 bases from J; bases unmatched to any gene: 0. The CDR3 region has the DNA TGTGCCAGCAGCTACAGGGGGGAGACCCAGTACTTC. Its translation: CASSYRGETQYF.

The chain recombines TRBV2 with TRBJ1-2; 7 bases are a match to TRBD1. This CDR3 has 16 residues. V was pared by 7 bases and J by 4 bases, with 15 bases of the junction left unmatched. From germline, CDR1 is SNHLY and CDR2 FYNNEI. CDR3 nucleotide sequence: TGTGCCAGCAATCAAAGGGGAGGGGGCTGGGTCTATGGCTACACCTTC. This sequence encodes CASNQRGGGWVYGYTF.

This clone was found a few times. J is TRBJ2-7 and V is TRBV5-6; TRBD1 matches at 8 bases. Losses at the gene ends were 4 bases for V and 5 bases for J; bases not matched to a gene: 14. This CDR3 has 16 amino acids. Germline assignment: CDR1 SGHDT and CDR2 YYEEEE. The CDR3 here is CASSPTPRTGFNEQYF. The CDR3, as DNA: TGTGCCAGCAGCCCAACACCCCGGACAGGGTTCAACGAGCAGTACTTC.

The table lists this clone with a few counts. The chain has TRBV4-2 and TRBJ2-7; TRBD1 is a possible D gene (5 bases). This CDR3 has 15 amino acids. The V and J ends lost 1 base and 2 bases respectively, with 12 bases between them. Germline V CDR1 and CDR2: LGHNA, YNFKEQ. The CDR3 DNA is TGTGCCAGCAGCCAAGTAGGGGCCCATACCTACGAGCAGTACTTC. This sequence encodes CASSQVGAHTYEQYF.

This clone appeared a single time. This sequence joins TRBV5-1 and TRBJ1-4; no clear D. V dropped 4 bases and J dropped 7 bases, with 14 bases sitting between them. The CDR3 contains 14 residues. Looked up from germline, CDR1 is SGHRS and CDR2 is YFSETQ. The CDR3 sequence is CASSRGAWREKLFF. The DNA of the CDR3 is TGCGCCAGCAGCCGCGGTGCTTGGCGTGAAAAACTGTTTTTT. The variable domain in full, completed from reference TRBV5-1 and TRBJ1-4, reads KAGVTQTPRYLIKTRGQQVTLSCSPISGHRSVSWYQQTPGQGLQFLFEYFSETQRNKGNFPGRFSGRQFSNSRSEMNVSTLELGDSALYLCASSRGAWREKLFFGSGTQLSVL.

The chain uses TRBV6-5 and TRBJ1-2, with 9 bases fitting TRBD1. There are 14 residues in the CDR3. The junction had 7 bases not matched to a gene; V was cut back by 7 bases and J by 4 bases. From germline, CDR1 is MNHEY and CDR2 SVGAGI. CDR3 DNA sequence: TGTGCCAGCAAAACGGGACAGGGTCTCTATGGCTACACCTTC. Translating it yields CASKTGQGLYGYTF.

The rearrangement joins TRBV15 to TRBJ1-2; TRBD1 is a possible D gene (5 bases). Germline CDR1 reads LNHNV; CDR2 reads YYDKDF (reference sequence). The ends were cut back, 5 bases at V and 8 bases at J, with 18 bases in the middle. CDR3 size: 14 residues. In DNA, the CDR3 is TGTGCCACCAGCCCCCGAACCACAGGATGGGGCTACACCTTC. It codes for CATSPRTTGWGYTF.

The rearrangement joins TRBV10-3 to TRBJ1-2; 7 bases align to TRBD1. The CDR3 runs to 16 residues. Germline values: CDR1 ENHRY, CDR2 SYGVKD. Trimming at V came to 1 base and at J to 6 bases, leaving 11 bases not matched to a gene. CDR3 protein: CAISEFTTGQLDGYTF. DNA for the CDR3: TGTGCCATCAGTGAGTTTACGACAGGGCAATTGGATGGCTACACCTTC.